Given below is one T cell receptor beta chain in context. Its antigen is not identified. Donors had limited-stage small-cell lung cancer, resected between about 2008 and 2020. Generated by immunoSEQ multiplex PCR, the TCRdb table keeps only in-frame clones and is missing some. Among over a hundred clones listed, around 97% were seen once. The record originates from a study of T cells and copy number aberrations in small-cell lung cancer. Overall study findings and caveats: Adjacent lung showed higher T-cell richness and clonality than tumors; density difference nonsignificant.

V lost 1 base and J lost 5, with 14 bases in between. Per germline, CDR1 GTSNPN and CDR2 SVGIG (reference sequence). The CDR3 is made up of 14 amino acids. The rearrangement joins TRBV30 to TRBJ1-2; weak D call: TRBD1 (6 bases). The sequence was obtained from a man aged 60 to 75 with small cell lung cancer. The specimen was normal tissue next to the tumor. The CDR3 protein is CAWSGGGGRYGYTF. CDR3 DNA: TGTGCCTGGAGTGGTGGAGGGGGACGGTATGGCTACACCTTC.